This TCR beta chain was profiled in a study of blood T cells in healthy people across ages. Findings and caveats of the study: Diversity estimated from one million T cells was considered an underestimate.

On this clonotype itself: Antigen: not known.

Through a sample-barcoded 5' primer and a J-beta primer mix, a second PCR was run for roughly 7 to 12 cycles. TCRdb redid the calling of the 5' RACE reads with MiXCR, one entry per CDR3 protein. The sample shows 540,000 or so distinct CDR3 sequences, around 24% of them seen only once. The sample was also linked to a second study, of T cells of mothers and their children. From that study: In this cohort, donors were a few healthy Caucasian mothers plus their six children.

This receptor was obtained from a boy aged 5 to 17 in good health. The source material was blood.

As DNA, the CDR3 is TGCGCCAGCAGCCTCCGTTCAGGACAGAACTCCTACAATGAGCAGTTCTTC. Its translation is CASSLRSGQNSYNEQFF. This chain links TRBV4-1 with TRBJ2-1; tentatively, D is TRBD1 (6 bases). Looked up from germline, CDR1 is MGHRA and CDR2 is YSYEKL. Deletions cut 4 bases from V and 0 bases from J, with 16 bases between. The CDR3 totals 17 residues.